This T cell receptor (beta chain) was found in a study of identical twins. Points from the study as a whole: Beta clonotypes that were abundant in cord blood contained fewer insertions, a pattern absent from memory repertoires.

This clonotype was observed a handful of times. Its antigen is undetermined. With 6 bases clipped from V and 6 bases from J, the junction kept 16 bases outside the gene matches. The CDR3 is 17 amino acids. cDNA carried unique molecular identifiers, and a universal primer site was added by template switching. Each CDR3 protein is one row after TCRdb ran MiXCR on the 5' RACE reads. The sample has under 1 million distinct CDR3 sequences, 9% to 15% seen once. These data were also reused for a study on yellow fever vaccine responses in identical twins.

Specimen: PBMCs. The source is a woman between 18 and 29 years old in good health. V and J are TRBV12-3 or TRBV12-4 and TRBJ1-2; TRBD1 aligns across 10 bases. CDR3 loop: CASSLTDRGFSTDGYTF. CDR3 in DNA: TGTGCCAGCAGCCTGACGGACAGGGGGTTCTCCACGGATGGCTACACCTTC.